The TCR beta chain under discussion was sequenced for a study of blood T cell repertoires in COVID-19. The CDR3 length is 15 residues. Trimming removed 3 bases from V and 7 bases from J; junction bases left unmatched: 8. Germline V gene sequence: CDR1 LNHDA, CDR2 SQIVND (reference sequence). Clones were sequenced by immunoSEQ multiplex PCR, and TCRdb holds only the in-frame ones, with some missing. This table has roughly 230,000 clones, 65% to 90% appearing once. The sample was peripheral blood. The sequence came from a woman in her forties or fifties with acute or convalescent COVID-19. J is TRBJ1-2 and V is TRBV19, with 10 bases aligning to TRBD1. The CDR3 sequence: CASSILGDRGSGYTF. DNA of the CDR3: TGTGCCAGTAGTATTCTTGGGGACAGGGGCTCTGGCTACACCTTC.